This T cell receptor beta chain was recorded in a study of identical twins (dated by TCRdb to 2016 to 2018). For the wider study: TCR alpha and beta repertoires from monozygotic twins, unrelated adults of various ages and cord blood were deep-sequenced to test whether fetal clonotypes persist. To rule out contamination, the twin experiments were replicated at different times with different library preparation protocols.

Library preparation was by 5' RACE. The instrument was an Illumina HiSeq 2000. A universal primer binding site was introduced by template switching, and a unique molecular identifier was present in the final cDNA, enabling accurate counting of TCR cDNA molecules. Specific primers in the conserved constant-segment region were used to synthesize first-strand cDNA for the TCR alpha and beta chains. Each cDNA library was double barcoded, with a SMART-Mk sample barcode plus Illumina barcodes, to control for contamination. TruSeq adapter sequences and Illumina sample barcodes were added in two successive PCR steps. The TCR alpha and beta cDNA libraries were sequenced on the Illumina HiSeq platform using custom primers. For the original study's pipeline: MiGEC was used to process raw reads and extract unique molecular identifiers, and MiXCR was used to find CDR3 positions. For each individual, recombination models were inferred using an EM algorithm with the repgenHMM and IGoR tools. Shared clonotype analysis was performed with the tcR package in R, normalizing sharing by the product of cloneset sizes. To study raw recombination without the effects of thymic and clonal selection, out-of-frame nonproductive sequences were analyzed. TCRdb's own reprocessing of the public reads used fastp at Q25 and MiXCR and kept productive beta chains. When rows share a CDR3 protein, they turn into one entry using the most common DNA and genes. TCRdb's processing, not the study's, gives the V and J calls here. The sample includes 1.5 million or so distinct CDR3 sequences, with around 29% observed a single time. The ten largest make up around 0.3% of the sample.

From cysteine to phenylalanine, the CDR3 is 15 amino acids long. CDR3 DNA is the only sequence kept; it has 45 bases, read in frame from the first base. For CDR1 and CDR2, the germline V gene (reference sequence) lists DFQATT and SNEGSKA. Germline trimming amounts to 1 base on V and 5 bases on J, with 7 as the count of junction bases outside the gene matches. What the research found in general, with its limitations: Out-of-frame TCR alpha sharing in monozygotic twins was systematically underestimated by recombination models, whereas sharing between unrelated individuals was in agreement with the recombination models. Fewer insertions were carried by abundant cord blood beta clonotypes; a weaker similar trend was observed in young adult naive repertoires, while no such trend was observed in memory repertoires. The excess sharing between twins in beta out-of-frame sequences was weaker because fewer shared sequences reduced the signal-to-noise ratio. Because the same donors could not be followed over many years, the conclusions depended on cross-sectional statistical analysis. Invariant T cells such as MAIT and iNKT could partly confound zero-insertion analyses, although diverse VJ usage argued against such confounding for most clonotypes. Out-of-frame TCR alpha sequences shared between twins showed an excess of low generation-probability sequences compared with coincidental sharing between unrelated individuals.

Every donor in the study was a healthy Caucasian. This clonotype appeared a few times. Its antigen remains unidentified. There are no base qualities to consult, and no much larger clone falls within one base. The receptor's source is a newborn girl in good health. The sequenced sample consisted of cord blood. The chain is assembled from TRBV20-1 and TRBJ2-4, with 8 bases matching TRBD1. The CDR3 has the sequence CSARGRGQAQNIQYF. The DNA is TGCAGTGCTAGAGGCCGGGGACAGGCTCAAAACATTCAGTACTTC.